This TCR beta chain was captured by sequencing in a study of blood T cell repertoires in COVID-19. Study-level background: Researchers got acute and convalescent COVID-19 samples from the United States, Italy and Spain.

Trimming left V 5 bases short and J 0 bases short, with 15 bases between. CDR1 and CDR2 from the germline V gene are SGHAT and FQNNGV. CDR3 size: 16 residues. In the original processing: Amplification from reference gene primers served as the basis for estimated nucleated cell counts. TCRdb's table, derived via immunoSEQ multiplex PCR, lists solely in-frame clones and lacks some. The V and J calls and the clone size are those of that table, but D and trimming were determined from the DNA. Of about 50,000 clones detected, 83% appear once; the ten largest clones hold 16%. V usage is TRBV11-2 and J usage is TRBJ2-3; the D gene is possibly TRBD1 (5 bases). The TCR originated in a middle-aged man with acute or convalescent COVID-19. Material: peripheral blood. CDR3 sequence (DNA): TGTGCCAGCAGCCCCTGGGTAGCAGGGAGCACAGATACGCAGTATTTT. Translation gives CASSPWVAGSTDTQYF.